The 32 T cell receptor beta chains below were found in one sample sequenced in a study of long-term antiretroviral therapy in people with HIV. Version v3.0 of the immunoSEQ assay ran at survey level. Profiling relied on immunoSEQ multiplex PCR, and the TCRdb table lists in-frame clones only, not all of them. The sample lists 11,000 to 15,000 clones, around 80% occurring once. Source: unsorted PBMCs, taken 0.4 years after starting antiretroviral therapy. The receptor set was obtained from a man between 25 and 39 years old with HIV.

The DNA of the CDR3 is TGCGCCAGCAGCCGCTTAAGTGACGCCGGGGACGAGCAGTACTTC. Translating it yields CASSRLSDAGDEQYF. This sequence joins TRBV10-1 and TRBJ2-7; D may be TRBD2 (5 bases). V dropped 6 bases and J dropped 5 bases, with 20 bases sitting between them. The CDR3 is 15 amino acids. Germline CDR1 WNHNN, CDR2 SYGVQD (reference sequence).

The V gene is TRBV7-4, the J gene TRBJ2-4, with TRBD2 identical over 9 bases. Germline V gene data show CDR1 as SGHVT and CDR2 as SQSDAQ. This CDR3 has 19 amino acids. V shed 3 bases and J 3 bases; nucleotides not matched to a gene: 15. CDR3 nucleotides: TGTGCCAGCAGCTTCAAGTTATATAAGCGGGGGGCGGGCAAAAACATTCAGTACTTC. Protein: CASSFKLYKRGAGKNIQYF.

The chain links TRBV25-1 to TRBJ2-2; D unclear. The CDR3 length is 14 residues. Germline CDR1 reads MGHDK; CDR2 reads SYGVNS. Deletions cut 4 bases from V and 0 bases from J, with 6 bases between. In nucleotides, the CDR3 is TGTGCCAGCAGTGTTGAGGCGAACACCGGGGAGCTGTTTTTT. This gives the protein CASSVEANTGELFF.

The gene calls are TRBV27 and TRBJ2-7; 10 bases map to TRBD2. CDR1 MNHEY and CDR2 SMNVEV come from the germline V gene (reference sequence). V shed 8 bases and J 2 bases; nucleotides not matched to a gene: 3. CDR3 length equals 13 residues. Here the CDR3 reads CASGAGGTYEQYF. The CDR3 DNA is TGTGCCAGCGGAGCGGGAGGGACCTACGAGCAGTACTTC.

The gene calls are TRBV10-3 and TRBJ2-3; D is undetermined. The CDR3 covers 14 residues. V dropped 6 bases and J dropped 2 bases, with 12 bases sitting between them. Germline V lookup: CDR1 ENHRY, CDR2 SYGVKD. The CDR3, as DNA: TGTGCCATCAGAATCGGGCAGGACACAGATACGCAGTATTTT. Translated: CAIRIGQDTDTQYF.

The rearrangement links TRBV7-6 to TRBJ2-7, with TRBD1 identical over 7 bases. The V segment lost 5 bases and the J segment 3 bases; nucleotides outside the gene matches: 7. CDR3 length: 14 residues. Germline values: CDR1 SGHVS, CDR2 FNYEAQ. The CDR3 region is CASSLGTVLYEQYF. The CDR3, as DNA: TGTGCCAGCAGCCTCGGGACAGTCCTCTACGAGCAGTACTTC.

The V gene is TRBV30, the J gene TRBJ2-3; 7 bases align to TRBD1. The CDR3 consists of 14 residues. CDR1 and CDR2 (germline): GTSNPN, SVGIG (reference sequence). J gave up 6 bases and V 5 bases, and 11 bases lay outside the gene matches. Here the CDR3 DNA reads TGTGCCTGGGACCCGGGACAGTCGAAGGATACGCAGTATTTT. Translated: CAWDPGQSKDTQYF.

The chain uses TRBV7-9 and TRBJ1-5; 7 positions match TRBD1. The CDR3 loop spans 18 amino acids. Germline CDR1 SEHNR, CDR2 FQNEAQ (reference sequence). With V trimmed by 5 bases and J by 1 base, 14 bases remained unmatched. The CDR3 DNA reads as TGTGCCAGCAGCCTGGAGACAGGGAGGATGGTAAGCAATCAGCCCCAGCATTTT. Residues: CASSLETGRMVSNQPQHF.

This chain connects TRBV6-5 to TRBJ1-4; a weak D match, TRBD1 (6 bases). Germline CDR1 reads MNHEY; CDR2 reads SVGAGI. V shed 4 bases and J shed 3 bases, with 12 bases lying between them. The CDR3 runs 15 residues. In DNA form, the CDR3 reads TGTGCCAGCAGTTCACTTCAGGGGTCTAATGAAAAACTGTTTTTT. It encodes CASSSLQGSNEKLFF.

J is TRBJ2-2 and V is TRBV6-5; D is unclear. CDR1 MNHEY and CDR2 SVGAGI come from the germline V gene. V lost 3 bases and J lost 5, with 10 bases in between. The CDR3 length is 14 residues. This CDR3 is CASSYFQGTGELFF. The CDR3 nucleotides are TGTGCCAGCAGTTATTTCCAAGGTACCGGGGAGCTGTTTTTT.

Only a few counts were recorded for this clone. The chain is built from TRBV7-2 and TRBJ2-7; 7 bases are a match to TRBD2. Germline V gene data show CDR1 as SGHTA and CDR2 as FQGNSA. This CDR3 has 14 residues. V lost 0 bases to trimming and J lost 4 bases; unmatched junction nucleotides: 3. The CDR3 bases are TGTGCCAGCAGCTTAGCGCGGGGGATTTACGAGCAGTACTTC. Its translation is CASSLARGIYEQYF. The full variable domain, with the rest looked up from reference TRBV7-2 and TRBJ2-7, is GAGVSQSPSNKVTEKGKDVELRCDPISGHTALYWYRQSLGQGLEFLIYFQGNSAPDKSGLPSDRFSAERTGGSVSTLTIQRTQQEDSAVYLCASSLARGIYEQYFGPGTRLTVT.

The chain uses TRBV2 and TRBJ1-5; no clear D. The CDR3 runs 17 residues. Looked up from germline, CDR1 is SNHLY and CDR2 is FYNNEI. The ends were cut back, 4 bases at V and 0 bases at J, with 16 bases in the middle. CDR3 DNA sequence: TGTGCCAGCAGTGTGGACGAGGAGGATTATAGCAATCAGCCCCAGCATTTT. Encoded protein: CASSVDEEDYSNQPQHF.

V is TRBV11-1 and J is TRBJ1-1; D perhaps matches TRBD1 (6 bases). V lost 2 bases and J lost 11, with 18 bases in between. The CDR3 is 14 amino acids. The germline V gene has CDR1 SGHAT and CDR2 FQDESV (reference sequence). This chain's CDR3 is CASSLNPIGTTAFF. For the CDR3, the DNA is TGTGCCAGCAGCTTAAATCCAATCGGGACAACCGCTTTCTTT.

CDR3 sequence (DNA): TGTGCCAGCAGTTTATACAGGGGGATATACGAGCAGTACTTC. This encodes CASSLYRGIYEQYF. The rearrangement uses TRBV27 and TRBJ2-7; 8 bases align to TRBD1. Losses at the gene ends were 1 base for V and 4 bases for J; bases not matched to a gene: 3. Germline V gives CDR1 MNHEY, CDR2 SMNVEV (reference sequence). The CDR3 loop spans 14 amino acids.

V and J are TRBV15 and TRBJ2-3; perhaps D is TRBD1 or TRBD2 (5 bases each). This CDR3 has 16 residues. Germline lookup yields CDR1 LNHNV and CDR2 YYDKDF (reference sequence). V lost 8 bases and J 3 bases, leaving 21 bases between the germline ends. CDR3 in amino acids: CATGREGLGGTDTQYF. The CDR3 nucleotides read TGTGCCACCGGTCGCGAGGGGCTCGGAGGTACAGATACGCAGTATTTT. The full variable domain, completed using reference TRBV15 and TRBJ2-3, is DAMVIQNPRYQVTQFGKPVTLSCSQTLNHNVMYWYQQKSSQAPKLLFHYYDKDFNNEADTPDNFQSRRPNTSFCFLDIRSPGLGDTAMYLCATGREGLGGTDTQYFGPGTRLTVL.

The chain links TRBV4-1 to TRBJ2-3; TRBD1 might be the D (6 bases). Germline V lookup: CDR1 MGHRA, CDR2 YSYEKL. Trimming pared 3 bases from V and 3 bases from J, leaving 10 bases between. The CDR3 is made up of 14 amino acids. The CDR3 sequence is CASSHTGPTDTQYF. CDR3 bases: TGCGCCAGCAGCCATACAGGGCCAACAGATACGCAGTATTTT.

This chain connects TRBV7-2 to TRBJ2-5, with no clear D. CDR1 and CDR2 (germline): SGHTA, FQGNSA. This CDR3 has 14 amino acids. Trimming took 5 bases from V and 2 from J, leaving 12 bases between them. In DNA, the CDR3 is TGTGCCAGCAGCCCCGGTTTGGTGCAAGAGACCCAGTACTTC. It specifies CASSPGLVQETQYF.

V usage is TRBV28 and J usage is TRBJ1-2; D is possibly TRBD1 (6 bases). The length of the CDR3 is 20 residues. The germline V gene has CDR1 MDHEN and CDR2 SYDVKM. Trimming removed 5 bases at V and 3 bases at J, with 31 bases between. The CDR3 protein is CASSGPGHRIKSGVHYGYTF. The CDR3 nucleotides are TGTGCCAGCAGTGGGCCGGGACACCGAATTAAGAGTGGGGTTCACTATGGCTACACCTTC.

This clone was counted between two and nine times. This rearrangement joins TRBV5-4 to TRBJ1-3, with 9 bases matching TRBD1. The germline V gene encodes CDR1 SGHNT and CDR2 YYREEE (reference sequence). The CDR3 runs to 17 residues. Germline trimming cut 0 bases from V and 0 bases from J; bases unmatched to any gene: 4. CDR3 sequence reads: CASSLAWDRVSGNTIYF. The CDR3 nucleotides are TGTGCCAGCAGCTTGGCGTGGGACAGGGTCTCTGGAAACACCATATATTTT. Looking up the rest from reference TRBV5-4 and TRBJ1-3 gives the full variable domain: ETGVTQSPTHLIKTRGQQVTLRCSSQSGHNTVSWYQQALGQGPQFIFQYYREEENGRGNFPPRFSGLQFPNYSSELNVNALELDDSALYLCASSLAWDRVSGNTIYFGEGSWLTVV.

This sequence joins TRBV10-3 and TRBJ1-5; D gene uncertain. Trimming left V 0 bases short and J 3 bases short, with 12 bases between. The CDR3 totals 16 residues. Germline lookup yields CDR1 ENHRY and CDR2 SYGVKD. CDR3 protein: CAISESGSLNNQPQHF. DNA of the CDR3: TGTGCCATCAGTGAGTCCGGCAGCCTTAACAATCAGCCCCAGCATTTT.

The chain is built from TRBV27 and TRBJ1-2; the match to TRBD1 covers 8 bases. The CDR3 totals 15 residues. CDR1 and CDR2 from the germline V gene are MNHEY and SMNVEV (reference sequence). V gave up 4 bases and J gave up 4 bases; unmatched junction bases: 8. The CDR3 region is CASSYGTGSRYGYTF. The CDR3 DNA follows: TGTGCCAGCAGTTATGGGACAGGCTCCCGCTATGGCTACACCTTC.

In this sample, this clone turned up a few times. The J gene is TRBJ1-4, the V gene TRBV28; D is perhaps TRBD1 (6 bases). CDR3 length equals 13 residues. Germline V lookup: CDR1 MDHEN, CDR2 SYDVKM. V gave up 5 bases and J gave up 6 bases, with 10 bases separating them. CDR3 sequence reads: CASSHTGYEKLFF. Here the CDR3 DNA reads TGTGCCAGCAGTCACACAGGGTATGAAAAACTGTTTTTT.

The chain couples TRBV9 to TRBJ2-2; 13 positions agree with TRBD2. V lost 3 bases to trimming and J lost 6 bases; unmatched junction nucleotides: 5. Germline loops: CDR1 SGDLS, CDR2 YYNGEE. The CDR3 sequence is 16 residues long. The CDR3 bases are TGTGCCAGCAGCGCGGGACTAGCGGGGATCCCCGGGGAGCTGTTTTTT. Encoded protein: CASSAGLAGIPGELFF.

The rearrangement joins TRBV7-2 to TRBJ1-2; D might be TRBD1 (6 bases). The CDR3 runs to 13 residues. V was shortened by 6 bases and J by 2 bases, with 10 bases between the two germline ends. The germline gives CDR1 SGHTA, CDR2 FQGNSA. The CDR3, as DNA: TGTGCCAGCAGTTTTACAGGGAACTATGGCTACACCTTC. Protein product: CASSFTGNYGYTF.

The chain is built from TRBV6-5 and TRBJ1-2, with D possibly TRBD1 on 5 matching bases. CDR3 size: 15 residues. V lost 2 bases, J lost 7 bases, and 17 bases lay in between. Germline values: CDR1 MNHEY, CDR2 SVGAGI. In DNA form, the CDR3 reads TGTGCCAGCAGTTACGGTGCCCAGGGACGGGGTGGCTACACCTTC. Translation gives CASSYGAQGRGGYTF.

This clone was seen more than once but under ten times. The chain links TRBV5-1 to TRBJ2-7, with 12 bases aligning to TRBD2. Germline loops: CDR1 SGHRS, CDR2 YFSETQ. Trimming took 7 bases from V and 4 from J; bases not matched to a gene: 9. CDR3 length: 15 residues. CDR3 loop: CASGLLTSGSYEQYF. In DNA form, the CDR3 reads TGCGCCAGCGGACTCTTGACTAGCGGGAGTTACGAGCAGTACTTC.

This clone came up a few times. This chain uses TRBV19 with TRBJ1-5, with D uncertain. With 4 bases removed from V and 6 bases from J, the gap between germline ends came to 13 bases. The CDR3 spans 14 residues. Germline lookup yields CDR1 LNHDA and CDR2 SQIVND (reference sequence). The CDR3 here is CASSTDSFGQPQHF. CDR3 DNA sequence: TGTGCCAGTAGTACAGACTCGTTCGGTCAGCCCCAGCATTTT.

This clone was picked up one time. The chain employs TRBV6-1 and TRBJ1-5; D remains ambiguous. Trimming left V 7 bases short and J 3 bases short, with 13 bases between. CDR1 and CDR2 from the germline V gene are MNHNS and SASEGT. This CDR3 spans 14 amino acids. The DNA for the CDR3 is TGTGCCAGCACCTCCGGGGTTTCCAATCAGCCCCAGCATTTT. Translation: CASTSGVSNQPQHF.

V gene TRBV7-9 combines with J gene TRBJ2-3; D is unresolved. The CDR3 has 16 amino acids. Germline assignment: CDR1 SEHNR and CDR2 FQNEAQ (reference sequence). V lost 2 bases and J lost 2, with 14 bases in between. The CDR3 region has the DNA TGTGCCAGCAGCTTATCGTCGAATTCTAACACAGATACGCAGTATTTT. Translating gives CASSLSSNSNTDTQYF.

The rearrangement joins TRBV27 to TRBJ1-1; D may be TRBD1 (6 bases). The CDR3 is 15 residues long. Germline values: CDR1 MNHEY, CDR2 SMNVEV (reference sequence). The V end lost 3 bases, the J end lost 0 bases, and 11 bases lay between the germline ends. The CDR3 region is CASSLGRGLNTEAFF. DNA for the CDR3: TGTGCCAGCAGTTTGGGAAGGGGGTTGAACACTGAAGCTTTCTTT.

This clone was counted once. The rearrangement links TRBV19 to TRBJ2-2; the match to TRBD1 covers 9 bases. Germline V lookup: CDR1 LNHDA, CDR2 SQIVND (reference sequence). The CDR3 length is 14 residues. V gave up 6 bases and J gave up 6 bases; unmatched junction bases: 5. Here the CDR3 reads CASRGTGIAGELFF. CDR3 sequence (DNA): TGTGCCAGTAGGGGGACAGGGATCGCCGGGGAGCTGTTTTTT.

The V call is TRBV28, the J call TRBJ2-7; 9 nucleotides agree with TRBD2. CDR3 length: 16 amino acids. V shed 4 bases, J shed 2 bases, and the junction held 9 bases outside the gene matches. Germline V CDR1 and CDR2: MDHEN, SYDVKM. The DNA of the CDR3 is TGTGCCAGCAGTTCGGGGGCGGCTAGCGGGACCTACGAGCAGTACTTC. It specifies CASSSGAASGTYEQYF.